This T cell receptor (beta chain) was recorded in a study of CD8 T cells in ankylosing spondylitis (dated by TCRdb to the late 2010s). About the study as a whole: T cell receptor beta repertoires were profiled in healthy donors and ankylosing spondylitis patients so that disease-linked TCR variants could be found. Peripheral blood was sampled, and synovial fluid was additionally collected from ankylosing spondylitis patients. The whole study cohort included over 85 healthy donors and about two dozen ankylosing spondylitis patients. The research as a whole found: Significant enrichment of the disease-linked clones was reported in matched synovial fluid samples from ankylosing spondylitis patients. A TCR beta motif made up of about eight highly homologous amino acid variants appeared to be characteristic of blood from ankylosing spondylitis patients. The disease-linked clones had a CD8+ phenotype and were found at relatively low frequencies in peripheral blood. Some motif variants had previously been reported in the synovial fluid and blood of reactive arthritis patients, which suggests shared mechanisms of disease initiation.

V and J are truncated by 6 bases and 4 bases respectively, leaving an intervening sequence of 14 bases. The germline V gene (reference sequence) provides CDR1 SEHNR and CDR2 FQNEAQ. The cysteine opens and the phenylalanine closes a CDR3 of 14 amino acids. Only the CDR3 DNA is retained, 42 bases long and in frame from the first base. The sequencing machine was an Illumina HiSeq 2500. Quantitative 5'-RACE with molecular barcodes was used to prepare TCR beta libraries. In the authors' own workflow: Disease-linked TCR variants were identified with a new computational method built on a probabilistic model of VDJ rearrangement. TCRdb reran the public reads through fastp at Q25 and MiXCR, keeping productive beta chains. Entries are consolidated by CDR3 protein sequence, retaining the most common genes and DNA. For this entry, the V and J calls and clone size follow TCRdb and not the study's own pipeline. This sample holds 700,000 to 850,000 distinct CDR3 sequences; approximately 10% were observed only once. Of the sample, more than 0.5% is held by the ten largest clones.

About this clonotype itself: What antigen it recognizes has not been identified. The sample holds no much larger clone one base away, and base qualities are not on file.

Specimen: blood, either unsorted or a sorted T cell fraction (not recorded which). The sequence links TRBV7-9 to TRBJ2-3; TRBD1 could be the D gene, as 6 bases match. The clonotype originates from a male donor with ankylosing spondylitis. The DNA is TGTGCCAGCAGTCGACAGGAGGTTGCAGATACGCAGTATTTT. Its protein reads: CASSRQEVADTQYF.